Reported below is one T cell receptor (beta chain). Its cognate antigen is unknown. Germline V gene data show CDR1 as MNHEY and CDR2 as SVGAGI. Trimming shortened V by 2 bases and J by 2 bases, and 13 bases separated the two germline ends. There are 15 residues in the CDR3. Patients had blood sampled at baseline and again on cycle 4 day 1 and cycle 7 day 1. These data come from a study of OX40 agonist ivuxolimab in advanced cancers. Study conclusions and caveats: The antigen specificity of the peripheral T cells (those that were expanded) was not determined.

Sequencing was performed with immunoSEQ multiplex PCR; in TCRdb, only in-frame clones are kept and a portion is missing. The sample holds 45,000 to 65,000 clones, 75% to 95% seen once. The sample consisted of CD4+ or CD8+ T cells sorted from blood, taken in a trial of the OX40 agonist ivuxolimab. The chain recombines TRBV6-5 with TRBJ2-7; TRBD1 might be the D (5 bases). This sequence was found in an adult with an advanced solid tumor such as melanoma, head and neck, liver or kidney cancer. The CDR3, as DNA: TGTGCCAGCAGTTACGGCCCAGGGTACCCCTACGAGCAGTACTTC. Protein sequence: CASSYGPGYPYEQYF.